These 23 T cell receptor beta chains were all obtained from the same sample, sequenced in a study of T cells in Graves' hyperthyroidism and ophthalmopathy. Amplification targeted TCR beta CDR3 regions from RNA transcripts. TCR CDR3 regions were first amplified by RT-PCR with HTBI primers. MiXCR was run by TCRdb on the multiplex PCR reads, yielding one entry per CDR3 protein. The top ten clones hold roughly a sixth of a sample with around 690,000 distinct CDR3 sequences, around a sixth of them seen once. Sequencing was done on a sample of blood. The receptors here all came from a man between 50 and 59 years old with Graves' hyperthyroidism.

This clonotype was seen ten or more times. The DNA for the CDR3 is TGCGCCAGCAGCTTGGAGGCTAGCGGACCTCTGGAGCAGTACTTC. Its protein is CASSLEASGPLEQYF. The chain is built from TRBV5-1 and TRBJ2-7; 7 bases fit TRBD2. J was trimmed by 7 bases and V by 0 bases; bases with no gene match: 10. Germline CDR1 is SGHRS and CDR2 is YFSETQ. The CDR3 is made up of 15 amino acids.

This clonotype was detected ten times or more. J is TRBJ2-7 and V is TRBV28; 8 nucleotides align to TRBD1. J was trimmed by 5 bases and V by 6 bases; bases with no gene match: 9. CDR1 is MDHEN, CDR2 SYDVKM, per germline. CDR3 length equals 14 residues. For the CDR3, the DNA is TGTGCCAGCAGACCATTCCAGGGGGCTCACGAGCAGTACTTC. Protein product: CASRPFQGAHEQYF. Full variable domain (rest looked up from reference TRBV28 and TRBJ2-7): DVKVTQSSRYLVKRTGEKVFLECVQDMDHENMFWYRQDPGLGLRLIYFSYDVKMKEKGDIPEGYSVSREKKERFSLILESASTNQTSMYLCASRPFQGAHEQYFGPGTRLTVT.

There are many counts of this clonotype. The chain employs TRBV9 and TRBJ1-2; 11 positions match TRBD1. Germline loops: CDR1 SGDLS, CDR2 YYNGEE. V shed 3 bases and J 6 bases; nucleotides not matched to a gene: 4. CDR3 size: 14 residues. CDR3 residues: CASSARTGGHGYTF. The CDR3 DNA sequence: TGTGCCAGCAGCGCCAGGACAGGGGGCCATGGCTACACCTTC. The variable domain in full, completed from reference TRBV9 and TRBJ1-2, reads DSGVTQTPKHLITATGQRVTLRCSPRSGDLSVYWYQQSLDQGLQFLIQYYNGEERAKGNILERFSAQQFPDLHSELNLSSLELGDSALYFCASSARTGGHGYTFGSGTRLTVV.

The chain uses TRBV5-1 and TRBJ2-1; the match to TRBD1 covers 7 bases. The V segment lost 4 bases and the J segment 12 bases; nucleotides outside the gene matches: 4. The CDR3 extends over 11 amino acids. Germline values: CDR1 SGHRS, CDR2 YFSETQ. The CDR3 coding sequence is TGCGCCAGCAGCCTATACAGGGGGCAGTTCTTC. It encodes CASSLYRGQFF.

This clonotype was counted many times. The chain links TRBV27 to TRBJ1-2; tentative D call: TRBD1 (6 bases). CDR1 is MNHEY, CDR2 SMNVEV, per germline (reference sequence). This CDR3 has 12 residues. V was cut by 6 bases and J by 8 bases, with 13 bases left in between. CDR3 loop: CASRQGLGGYTF. CDR3 nucleotide sequence: TGTGCCAGCAGACAGGGTCTCGGGGGCTACACCTTC.

The rearrangement links TRBV28 to TRBJ2-1; D may correspond to TRBD1 or TRBD2 (5 bases each). Trimming shortened V by 3 bases and J by 8 bases, and 14 bases separated the two germline ends. The CDR3 runs to 14 residues. CDR1 is MDHEN and CDR2 is SYDVKM in the germline V gene. The CDR3 DNA follows: TGTGCCAGCAGTTTGGCGTTCCTGGGGGATGAGCAGTTCTTC. Amino acids: CASSLAFLGDEQFF.

In regard to this clonotype: It may be a read error: a sequence one base away is much more abundant. The CDR3 DNA reads as TGTGCCAGCAGCTGGACAGGGGAACAAGAGACCCAGTACTTC. Encoded protein: CASSWTGEQETQYF. The chain joins TRBV5-6 to TRBJ2-5; TRBD1 aligns across 9 bases. CDR1 SGHDT and CDR2 YYEEEE come from the germline V gene. The ends lost 3 bases at V and 2 bases at J; junction bases unmatched: 2. This CDR3 region has 14 residues.

The chain recombines TRBV20-1 with TRBJ1-6; a weak D match, TRBD1 (6 bases). The V end lost 3 bases, the J end lost 13 bases, and 22 bases lay between the germline ends. The CDR3 totals 15 residues. Germline V lookup: CDR1 DFQATT, CDR2 SNEGSKA (reference sequence). CDR3: CSARLPGTPGAPLHF. The CDR3 nucleotides are TGCAGTGCTAGGCTCCCCGGGACACCTGGGGCCCCCCTCCACTTT.

The sample holds a few counts of this clonotype. The V call is TRBV28, the J call TRBJ2-7; 12 bases match TRBD1. The ends lost 6 bases at V and 3 bases at J; junction bases unmatched: 9. Germline assignment: CDR1 MDHEN and CDR2 SYDVKM. The CDR3 loop spans 16 amino acids. The CDR3 DNA reads TGTGCCAGCAGGAGTACCGGGACAGGGGGCATCTACGAGCAGTACTTC. It codes for CASRSTGTGGIYEQYF.

In this sample, this clonotype turned up a few times. The chain joins TRBV6-1 to TRBJ1-3; no reliable D call. Between the trimmed V and J ends, which lost 0 bases and 0 bases, there was a span of 9 bases. The CDR3 is 16 amino acids. The germline V gene has CDR1 MNHNS and CDR2 SASEGT. CDR3 sequence: CASSEAGPNSGNTIYF. In nucleotides, the CDR3 is TGTGCCAGCAGTGAAGCCGGGCCTAACTCTGGAAACACCATATATTTT.

V usage is TRBV7-9 and J usage is TRBJ2-7, with D tentatively TRBD1 (5 bases). Germline V gives CDR1 SEHNR, CDR2 FQNEAQ (reference sequence). There are 14 residues in the CDR3. V was pared by 3 bases and J by 5 bases, with 14 bases between. This CDR3 reads CASSFALQGHEQYF. The DNA for the CDR3 is TGTGCCAGCAGCTTCGCCTTGCAGGGCCACGAGCAGTACTTC.

The rearrangement joins TRBV5-1 to TRBJ2-1; D call uncertain. V was trimmed by 0 bases and J by 7 bases, leaving 14 bases between them. The CDR3 sequence is 15 residues long. Germline CDR1 SGHRS, CDR2 YFSETQ. The DNA of the CDR3 is TGCGCCAGCAGCTTGGGGGGTAATGAAGGGAATGAGCAGTTCTTC. Translated, it gives CASSLGGNEGNEQFF.

The V gene is TRBV6-1, the J gene TRBJ2-5, with 9 bases lining up with TRBD1. The CDR3 loop spans 16 amino acids. V was pared by 5 bases and J by 0 bases, with 7 bases of the junction left unmatched. From germline, CDR1 is MNHNS and CDR2 SASEGT. The chain's CDR3 is CASSIGTGLYQETQYF. DNA for the CDR3: TGTGCCAGCAGTATTGGGACAGGGCTGTACCAAGAGACCCAGTACTTC.

This clonotype was observed at least ten times. The J gene is TRBJ1-2, the V gene TRBV2, with no clear D. The germline CDR1 and CDR2 sequences are SNHLY and FYNNEI. The CDR3 length is 15 residues. Deletions cut 7 bases from V and 1 base from J, with 16 bases between. The CDR3 spells CASNWETLLNYGYTF. CDR3 DNA sequence: TGTGCCAGCAACTGGGAGACACTTCTTAACTATGGCTACACCTTC.

This clonotype was seen repeatedly, ten times or more. The V and J genes are TRBV2 and TRBJ2-3, with TRBD1 matching over 7 bases. The CDR3 is 15 amino acids. With V trimmed by 3 bases and J by 1 base, 4 bases remained unmatched. Germline assignment: CDR1 SNHLY and CDR2 FYNNEI. The CDR3 coding sequence is TGTGCCAGCAGTGACAGGGGGTGGGGCACAGATACGCAGTATTTT. This translates into CASSDRGWGTDTQYF.

This clonotype was seen repeatedly, ten times or more. The V and J genes are TRBV4-1 and TRBJ2-6, with TRBD1 as a possible D gene (5 bases). This CDR3 region has 17 residues. Looked up from germline, CDR1 is MGHRA and CDR2 is YSYEKL. Trimming cost V 0 bases and J 4 bases, with 13 bases left between them. CDR3 protein: CASSQEGARSGANVLTF. CDR3 sequence (DNA): TGCGCCAGCAGCCAAGAAGGGGCGAGGTCCGGGGCCAACGTCCTGACTTTC.

This clonotype was seen at least ten times. Here the CDR3 reads CASSSTGVGSVYEQYF. CDR3 sequence (DNA): TGTGCCAGCAGCTCAACAGGGGTGGGTTCAGTCTACGAGCAGTACTTC. The V and J genes are TRBV7-2 and TRBJ2-7, with 7 positions matching TRBD1. This CDR3 has 16 residues. CDR1 and CDR2 (germline): SGHTA, FQGNSA. After removal of 4 bases from V and 3 bases from J, the junction contained 12 bases not matched to a gene.

This clonotype was detected many times. The chain links TRBV7-9 to TRBJ2-7, with 9 bases aligning to TRBD1. Germline assignment: CDR1 SEHNR and CDR2 FQNEAQ (reference sequence). Losses at the gene ends were 5 bases for V and 5 bases for J; bases not matched to a gene: 13. The length of the CDR3 is 16 residues. CDR3 coding DNA: TGTGCCAGCAGCCCTAGGCTACAGGGGGCCGGGAACGAGCAGTACTTC. It encodes CASSPRLQGAGNEQYF.

This clonotype was recorded many times. The rearrangement joins TRBV27 to TRBJ1-4; maybe TRBD1 (5 bases). V lost 4 bases and J 0 bases, leaving 15 bases between the germline ends. CDR3 length: 17 residues. Germline CDR1 is MNHEY and CDR2 is SMNVEV (reference sequence). The CDR3 DNA reads as TGTGCCAGCAGTTCCACGCGACTGACAGCAACTAATGAAAAACTGTTTTTT. It is translated as CASSSTRLTATNEKLFF. Complete variable domain (other parts from reference TRBV27 and TRBJ1-4): EAQVTQNPRYLITVTGKKLTVTCSQNMNHEYMSWYRQDPGLGLRQIYYSMNVEVTDKGDVPEGYKVSRKEKRNFPLILESPSPNQTSLYFCASSSTRLTATNEKLFFGSGTQLSVL.

This clonotype was detected many times. The chain combines TRBV12-3 or TRBV12-4 with TRBJ2-1, with D possibly TRBD2 on 6 matching bases. The length of the CDR3 is 15 residues. V was pared by 5 bases and J by 3 bases, with 14 bases between. DNA of the CDR3: TGTGCCAGCAGTGCGGGACCAGCGAACTACAATGAGCAGTTCTTC. Translating it yields CASSAGPANYNEQFF.

This chain links TRBV9 with TRBJ2-5; D gene ambiguous. CDR1 and CDR2 from the germline V gene are SGDLS and YYNGEE. V lost 0 bases and J lost 5, with 17 bases in between. This CDR3 has 16 residues. DNA for the CDR3: TGTGCCAGCAGCGTAGCCGGCAATAGTTTGATGGAGACCCAGTACTTC. Encoded protein: CASSVAGNSLMETQYF.

This clonotype was detected only once. The V gene is TRBV3-1, the J gene TRBJ2-6; D is unclear. The ends were cut back, 0 bases at V and 2 bases at J, with 5 bases in the middle. CDR1 LGHDT and CDR2 YNNKEL come from the germline V gene (reference sequence). The CDR3 totals 15 residues. The CDR3 DNA is TGTGCCAGCAGCCAAGAGGCAGCTGGGGCCAACGTCCTGACTTTC. Its translation is CASSQEAAGANVLTF. Variable domain in full (rest from reference TRBV3-1 and TRBJ2-6): DTAVSQTPKYLVTQMGNDKSIKCEQNLGHDTMYWYKQDSKKFLKIMFSYNNKELIINETVPNRFSPKSPDKAHLNLHINSLELGDSAVYFCASSQEAAGANVLTFGAGSRLTVL.

As to this clonotype: One base away lies a much larger clone, so this may be a sequencing read error. The chain links TRBV7-2 to TRBJ2-2; D possibly corresponds to TRBD1 (6 bases). CDR1 is SGHTA, CDR2 FQGNSA, per germline. The CDR3 loop spans 14 amino acids. Between the trimmed V and J ends, which lost 6 bases and 6 bases, there was a span of 14 bases. The CDR3 sequence: CASRAGAVAGELFF. The CDR3 DNA follows: TGTGCCAGCAGGGCAGGGGCGGTTGCCGGGGAGCTGTTTTTT.